The clone carrying this T cell receptor beta chain appeared a few times. Antigen unknown. A second 7 to 11 cycle PCR used barcoded and J-beta primers. MiXCR, applied by TCRdb to the 5' RACE reads, yields one record per CDR3 protein. The repertoire holds about 780,000 distinct CDR3 sequences, with about 47% as singletons. This sample was included in a study of blood T cells in healthy people across ages. Overall study results and limits: Strong correlation linked observed beta diversity and percent naive T cells. When one million T cells were used, diversity estimates were thought to be underestimates.

The specimen sequenced was blood. The clonotype comes from a man older than 75 in good health.

The CDR3 nucleotides read TGCGCCAGCAGCTTGGGTACCGGGACTAGCTCCGAGCAGTACTTC. Translation: CASSLGTGTSSEQYF. The V and J genes are TRBV5-1 and TRBJ2-7, with 9 bases lining up with TRBD2. V lost 0 bases, J lost 6 bases, and 7 bases stayed unmatched. Germline V gives CDR1 SGHRS, CDR2 YFSETQ. The CDR3 runs to 15 residues.